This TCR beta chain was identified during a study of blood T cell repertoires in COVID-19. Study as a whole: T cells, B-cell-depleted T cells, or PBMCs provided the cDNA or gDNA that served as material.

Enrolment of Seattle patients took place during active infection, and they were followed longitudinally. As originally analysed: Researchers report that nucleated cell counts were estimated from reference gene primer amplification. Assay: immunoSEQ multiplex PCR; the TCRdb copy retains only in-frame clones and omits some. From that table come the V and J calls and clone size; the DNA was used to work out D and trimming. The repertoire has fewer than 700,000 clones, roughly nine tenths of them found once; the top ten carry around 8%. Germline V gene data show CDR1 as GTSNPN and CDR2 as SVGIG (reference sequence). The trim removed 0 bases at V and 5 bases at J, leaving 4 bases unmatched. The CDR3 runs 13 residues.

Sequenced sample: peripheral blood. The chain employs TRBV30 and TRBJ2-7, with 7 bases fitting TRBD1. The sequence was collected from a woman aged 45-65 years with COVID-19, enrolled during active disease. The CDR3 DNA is TGTGCCTGGAGTGTAAAGGGGGCCCACGAGCAGTACTTC. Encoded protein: CAWSVKGAHEQYF.